The sequence of this TCR beta chain was determined in a study of blood T cell repertoires in COVID-19. At the level of the study: Acute and convalescent COVID-19 specimens originated in the United States, Italy and Spain. T cells, B-cell-depleted T cells, or PBMCs provided the cDNA or gDNA that served as material.

Repertoires were generated with immunoSEQ multiplex PCR, while TCRdb's copy carries only in-frame clones and drops some. The sample has about 270,000 clones, more than 75% seen once. Cohort assignment relied on participant-reported clinical history. This clonotype originated in a woman aged 60-75 years in a cohort exposed to, infected with or recovered from COVID-19 (not recorded which). The sequenced sample consisted of PBMCs or T cells enriched from blood (not recorded which).

This CDR3 is CASSLRTGEGTQYF. In DNA, the CDR3 is TGTGCCAGCAGCTTAAGGACAGGGGAGGGGACCCAGTACTTC. This sequence joins TRBV11-2 and TRBJ2-5; 9 positions agree with TRBD1. V trimming: 2 bases; J trimming: 7 bases; junction bases outside the gene matches: 5. This CDR3 is 14 amino acids long. Germline V CDR1 and CDR2: SGHAT, FQNNGV. The full variable domain, its missing parts supplied by reference TRBV11-2 and TRBJ2-5, is EAGVAQSPRYKIIEKRQSVAFWCNPISGHATLYWYQQILGQGPKLLIQFQNNGVVDDSQLPKDRFSAERLKGVDSTLKIQPAKLEDSAVYLCASSLRTGEGTQYFGPGTRLLVL.